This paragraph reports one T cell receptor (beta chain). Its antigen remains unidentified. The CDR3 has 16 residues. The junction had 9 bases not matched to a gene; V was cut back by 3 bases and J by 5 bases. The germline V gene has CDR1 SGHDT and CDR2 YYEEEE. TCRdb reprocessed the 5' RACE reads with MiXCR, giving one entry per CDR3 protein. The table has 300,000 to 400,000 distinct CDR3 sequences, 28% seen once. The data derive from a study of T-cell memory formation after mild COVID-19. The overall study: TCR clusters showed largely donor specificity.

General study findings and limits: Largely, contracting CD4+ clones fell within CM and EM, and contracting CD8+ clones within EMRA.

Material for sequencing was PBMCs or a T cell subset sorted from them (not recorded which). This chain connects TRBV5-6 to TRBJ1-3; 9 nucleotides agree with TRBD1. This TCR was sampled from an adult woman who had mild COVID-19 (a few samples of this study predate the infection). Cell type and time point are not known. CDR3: CASSSYGTGFRNTIYF. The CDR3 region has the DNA TGTGCCAGCAGCTCCTATGGGACAGGGTTTAGAAACACCATATATTTT. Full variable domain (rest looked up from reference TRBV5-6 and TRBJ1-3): DAGVTQSPTHLIKTRGQQVTLRCSPKSGHDTVSWYQQALGQGPQFIFQYYEEEERQRGNFPDRFSGHQFPNYSSELNVNALLLGDSALYLCASSSYGTGFRNTIYFGEGSWLTVV.